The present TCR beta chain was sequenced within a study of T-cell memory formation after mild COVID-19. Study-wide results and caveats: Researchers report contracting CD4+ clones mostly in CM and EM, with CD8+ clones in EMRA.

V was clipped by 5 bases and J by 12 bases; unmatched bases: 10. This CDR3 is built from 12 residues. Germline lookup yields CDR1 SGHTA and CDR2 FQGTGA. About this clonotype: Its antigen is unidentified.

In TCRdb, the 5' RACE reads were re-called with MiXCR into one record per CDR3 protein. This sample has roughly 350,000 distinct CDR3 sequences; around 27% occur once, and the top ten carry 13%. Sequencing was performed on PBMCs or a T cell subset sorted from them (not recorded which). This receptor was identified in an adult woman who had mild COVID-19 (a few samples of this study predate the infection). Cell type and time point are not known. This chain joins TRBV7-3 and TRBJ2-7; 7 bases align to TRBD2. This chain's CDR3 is CASSPTGRERYF. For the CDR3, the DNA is TGTGCCAGCAGCCCCACGGGGCGGGAGAGGTACTTC.